This note documents a single T cell receptor beta chain sequence. Measured with immunoSEQ multiplex PCR; TCRdb has only the in-frame clones, and not every one. The table has some 33,000 clones, less than 95% seen once. V lost 2 bases, J lost 4 bases, and 7 bases stayed unmatched. The CDR3 has 16 amino acids. In germline, CDR1 is MNHEY, CDR2 SMNVEV (reference sequence). This specimen belongs to a study of blood T cell repertoires in COVID-19. Study overall: Collection of acute and convalescent COVID-19 samples took place in the United States, Italy and Spain. Sources were T cells, B-cell-depleted T cells, or PBMCs; the material itself was cDNA or gDNA.

Sequencing input: peripheral blood. The TCR originated in a man aged 70-80 years with active or convalescent COVID-19. The V gene is TRBV27, the J gene TRBJ1-4, with 7 bases that match TRBD1. Here the CDR3 DNA reads TGTGCCAGCAGTTTACTTACAGGGGTGGGTAATGAAAAACTGTTTTTT. Protein sequence: CASSLLTGVGNEKLFF. The full variable domain, completed using reference TRBV27 and TRBJ1-4, is EAQVTQNPRYLITVTGKKLTVTCSQNMNHEYMSWYRQDPGLGLRQIYYSMNVEVTDKGDVPEGYKVSRKEKRNFPLILESPSPNQTSLYFCASSLLTGVGNEKLFFGSGTQLSVL.